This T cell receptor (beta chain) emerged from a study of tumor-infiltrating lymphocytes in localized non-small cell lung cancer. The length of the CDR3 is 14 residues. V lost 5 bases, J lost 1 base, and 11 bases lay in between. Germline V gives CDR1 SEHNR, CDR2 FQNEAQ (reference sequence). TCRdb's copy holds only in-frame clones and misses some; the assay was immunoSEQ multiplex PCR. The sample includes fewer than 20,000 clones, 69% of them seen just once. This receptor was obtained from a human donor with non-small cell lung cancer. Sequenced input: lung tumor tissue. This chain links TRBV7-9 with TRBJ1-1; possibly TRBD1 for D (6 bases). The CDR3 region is CASSTRGGNTEAFF. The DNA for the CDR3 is TGTGCCAGCAGCACCAGGGGAGGGAACACTGAAGCTTTCTTT. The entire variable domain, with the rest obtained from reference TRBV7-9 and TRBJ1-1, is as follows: DTGVSQNPRHKITKRGQNVTFRCDPISEHNRLYWYRQTLGQGPEFLTYFQNEAQLEKSRLLSDRFSAERPKGSFSTLEIQRTEQGDSAMYLCASSTRGGNTEAFFGQGTRLTVV.